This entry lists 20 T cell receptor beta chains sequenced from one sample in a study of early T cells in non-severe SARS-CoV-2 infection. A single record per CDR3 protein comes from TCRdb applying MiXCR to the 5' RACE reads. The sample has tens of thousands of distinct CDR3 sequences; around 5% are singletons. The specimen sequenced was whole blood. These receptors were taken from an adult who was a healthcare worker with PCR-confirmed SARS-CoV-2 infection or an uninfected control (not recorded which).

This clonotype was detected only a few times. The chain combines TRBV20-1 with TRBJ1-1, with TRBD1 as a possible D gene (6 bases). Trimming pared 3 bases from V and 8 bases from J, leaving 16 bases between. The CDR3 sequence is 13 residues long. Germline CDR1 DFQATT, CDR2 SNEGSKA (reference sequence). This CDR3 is CSARGGARFEAFF. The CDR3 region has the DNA TGCAGTGCTAGGGGGGGCGCGCGGTTCGAAGCTTTCTTT.

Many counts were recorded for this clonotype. The CDR3 is CASNWGQNTDTQYF. DNA of the CDR3: TGTGCCAGCAACTGGGGACAGAACACAGATACGCAGTATTTT. This rearrangement joins TRBV6-2 or TRBV6-3 to TRBJ2-3; 7 nucleotides align to TRBD1. This CDR3 comprises 14 residues. V trimming: 7 bases; J trimming: 2 bases; junction bases outside the gene matches: 6. Germline-derived CDR1 and CDR2 are MNHEY and SVGEGT.

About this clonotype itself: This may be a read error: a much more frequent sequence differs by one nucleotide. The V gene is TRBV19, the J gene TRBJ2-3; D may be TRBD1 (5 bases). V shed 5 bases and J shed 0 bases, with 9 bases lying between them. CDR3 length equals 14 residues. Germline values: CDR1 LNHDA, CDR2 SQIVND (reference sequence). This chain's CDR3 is CASSYGQSTDTQYF. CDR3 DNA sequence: TGTGCCAGTAGTTACGGACAAAGCACAGATACGCAGTATTTT. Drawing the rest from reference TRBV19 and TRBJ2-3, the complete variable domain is DGGITQSPKYLFRKEGQNVTLSCEQNLNHDAMYWYRQDPGQGLRLIYYSQIVNDFQKGDIAEGYSVSREKKESFPLTVTSAQKNPTAFYLCASSYGQSTDTQYFGPGTRLTVL.

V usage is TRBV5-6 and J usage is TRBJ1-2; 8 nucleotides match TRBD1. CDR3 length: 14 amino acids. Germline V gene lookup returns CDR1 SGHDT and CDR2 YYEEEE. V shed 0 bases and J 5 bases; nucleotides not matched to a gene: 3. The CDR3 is CASSLDRGLYGYTF. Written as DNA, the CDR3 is TGTGCCAGCAGCTTGGACAGGGGGTTATATGGCTACACCTTC.

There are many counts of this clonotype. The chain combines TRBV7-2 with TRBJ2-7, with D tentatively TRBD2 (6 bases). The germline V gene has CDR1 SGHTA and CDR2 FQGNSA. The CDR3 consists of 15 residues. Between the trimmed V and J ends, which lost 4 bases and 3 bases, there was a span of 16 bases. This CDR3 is CASSSQVAEDYEQYF. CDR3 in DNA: TGTGCCAGCAGCTCGCAAGTAGCGGAGGACTACGAGCAGTACTTC.

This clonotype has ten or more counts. The CDR3 coding sequence is TGTGCCAGCATCGAGGGGACGAGCTCCTACAATGAGCAGTTCTTC. Translation: CASIEGTSSYNEQFF. The chain has TRBV12-3 or TRBV12-4 and TRBJ2-1; the D call may be TRBD1 or TRBD2 (5 bases each). The CDR3 sequence is 15 residues long. V dropped 7 bases and J dropped 0 bases, with 13 bases sitting between them.

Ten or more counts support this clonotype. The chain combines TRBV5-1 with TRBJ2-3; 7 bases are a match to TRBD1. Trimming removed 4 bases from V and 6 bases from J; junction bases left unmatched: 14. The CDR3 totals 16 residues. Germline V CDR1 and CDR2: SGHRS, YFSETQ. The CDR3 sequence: CASSKGAQVFLDTQYF. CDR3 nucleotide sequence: TGCGCCAGCAGCAAGGGGGCGCAGGTATTTTTGGATACGCAGTATTTT.

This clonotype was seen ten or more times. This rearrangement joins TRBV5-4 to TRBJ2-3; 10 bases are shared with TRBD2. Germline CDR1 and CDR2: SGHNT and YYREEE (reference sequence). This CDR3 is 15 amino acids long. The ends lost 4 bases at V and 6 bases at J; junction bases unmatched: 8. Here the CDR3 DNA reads TGTGCCAGCAGCCTACGACTGACTAGCGGGGATACGCAGTATTTT. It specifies CASSLRLTSGDTQYF.

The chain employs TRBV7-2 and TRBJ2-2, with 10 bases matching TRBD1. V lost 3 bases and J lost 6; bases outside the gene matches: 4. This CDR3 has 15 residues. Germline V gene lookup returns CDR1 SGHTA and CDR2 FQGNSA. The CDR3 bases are TGTGCCAGCAGCTTCGGGACAGGGGTGTCCGGGGAGCTGTTTTTT. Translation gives CASSFGTGVSGELFF.

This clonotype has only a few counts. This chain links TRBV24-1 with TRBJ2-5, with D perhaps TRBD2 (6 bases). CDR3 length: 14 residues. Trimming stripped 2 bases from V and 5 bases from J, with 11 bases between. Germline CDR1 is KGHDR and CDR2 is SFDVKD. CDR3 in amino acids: CATSDWGVGETQYF. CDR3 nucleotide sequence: TGTGCCACCAGTGATTGGGGGGTTGGGGAGACCCAGTACTTC.

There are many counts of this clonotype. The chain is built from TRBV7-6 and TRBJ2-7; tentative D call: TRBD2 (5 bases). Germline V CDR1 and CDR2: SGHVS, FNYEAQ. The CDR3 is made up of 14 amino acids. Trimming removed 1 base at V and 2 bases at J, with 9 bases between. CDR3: CASSLEDFTYEQYF. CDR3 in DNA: TGTGCCAGCAGCTTAGAGGACTTTACCTACGAGCAGTACTTC. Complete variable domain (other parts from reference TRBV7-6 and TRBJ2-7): GAGVSQSPRYKVTKRGQDVALRCDPISGHVSLYWYRQALGQGPEFLTYFNYEAQQDKSGLPNDRFSAERPEGSISTLTIQRTEQRDSAMYRCASSLEDFTYEQYFGPGTRLTVT.

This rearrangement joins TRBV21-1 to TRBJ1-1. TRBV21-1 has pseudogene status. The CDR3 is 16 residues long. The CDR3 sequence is CASSKALWSRNTEAFF. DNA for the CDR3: TGTGCCAGCAGCAAAGCGCTTTGGAGCAGAAACACTGAAGCTTTCTTT.

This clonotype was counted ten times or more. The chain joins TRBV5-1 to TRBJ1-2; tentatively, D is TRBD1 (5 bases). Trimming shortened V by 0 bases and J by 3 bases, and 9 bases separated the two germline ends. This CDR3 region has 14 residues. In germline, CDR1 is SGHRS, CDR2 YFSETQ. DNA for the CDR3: TGCGCCAGCAGCTTGGCCGGGGGAGACTATGGCTACACCTTC. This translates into CASSLAGGDYGYTF.

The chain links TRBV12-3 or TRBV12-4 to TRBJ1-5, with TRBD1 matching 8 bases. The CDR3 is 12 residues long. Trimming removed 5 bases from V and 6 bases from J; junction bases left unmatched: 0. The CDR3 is CASSDRGQPQHF. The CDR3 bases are TGTGCCAGCAGTGACAGGGGTCAGCCCCAGCATTTT.

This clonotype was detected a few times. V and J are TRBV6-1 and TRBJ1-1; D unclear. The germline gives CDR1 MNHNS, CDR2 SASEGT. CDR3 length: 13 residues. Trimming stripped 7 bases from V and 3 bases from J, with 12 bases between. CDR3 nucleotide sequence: TGTGCCAGCACTACGAGCTTAGACACTGAAGCTTTCTTT. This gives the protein CASTTSLDTEAFF.

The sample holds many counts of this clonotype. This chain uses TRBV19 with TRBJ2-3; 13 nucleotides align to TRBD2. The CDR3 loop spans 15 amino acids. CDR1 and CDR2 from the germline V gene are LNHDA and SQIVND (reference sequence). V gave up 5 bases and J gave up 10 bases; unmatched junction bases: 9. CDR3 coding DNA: TGTGCCAGTAGTGGATCCGGGACTAGCGGGACCCCGCAGTATTTT. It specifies CASSGSGTSGTPQYF.

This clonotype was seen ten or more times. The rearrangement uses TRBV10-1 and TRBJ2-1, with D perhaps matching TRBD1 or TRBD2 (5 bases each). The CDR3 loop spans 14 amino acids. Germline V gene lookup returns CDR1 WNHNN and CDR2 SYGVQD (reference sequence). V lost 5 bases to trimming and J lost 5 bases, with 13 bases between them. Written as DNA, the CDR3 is TGCGCCAGCAGTAGCAGGGACCCTAACAATGAGCAGTTCTTC. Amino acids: CASSSRDPNNEQFF.

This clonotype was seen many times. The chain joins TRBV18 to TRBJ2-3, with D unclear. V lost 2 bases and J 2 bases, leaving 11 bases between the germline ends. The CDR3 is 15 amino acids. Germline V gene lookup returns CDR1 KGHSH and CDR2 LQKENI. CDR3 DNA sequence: TGTGCCAGCTCACCATTGGCCCAGGCCACAGATACGCAGTATTTT. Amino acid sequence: CASSPLAQATDTQYF.

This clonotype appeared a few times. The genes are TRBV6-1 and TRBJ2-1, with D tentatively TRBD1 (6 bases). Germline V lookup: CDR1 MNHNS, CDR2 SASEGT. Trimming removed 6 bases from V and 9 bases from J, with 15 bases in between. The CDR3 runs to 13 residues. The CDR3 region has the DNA TGTGCCAGCAGGGAAACAGGGCGAGGTGAGCAGTTCTTC. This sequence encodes CASRETGRGEQFF.

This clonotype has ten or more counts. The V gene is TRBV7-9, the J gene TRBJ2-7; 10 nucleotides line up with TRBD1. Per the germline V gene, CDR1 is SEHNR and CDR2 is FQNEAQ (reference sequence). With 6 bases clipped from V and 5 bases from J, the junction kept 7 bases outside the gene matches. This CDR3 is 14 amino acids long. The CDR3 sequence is CASSSGTGVHEQYF. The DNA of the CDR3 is TGTGCCAGCAGTTCCGGGACAGGGGTCCACGAGCAGTACTTC.